This T cell receptor (beta chain) was identified in a study of T cells in women clearing cervical HPV infection (dated by TCRdb to between 2017 and 2018). About the study as a whole: Cases were about 25 women with histologically confirmed HPV16-related CIN3 or worse, including a couple of invasive cancers. The 20 to 25 controls were women who cleared a single incident HPV16 infection within 12 months without developing precancer or cancer. Case blood was taken at the visit when the lesion was first identified, whereas control blood was taken when infection was no longer detected. For cases, the median interval between lesion detection and blood sampling was more than 130 days, with an interquartile range of roughly 80 to 200 days. Since HLA typing was available for only a few women, HLA type could not be ruled out as a confounder. An exploratory proof-of-principle case-control study, nested within the Guanacaste HPV Natural History Study in Costa Rica, was conducted to compare TCR repertoires across cervical HPV16 outcomes. Cases and controls were matched on age within five years and on year of sample collection. Median age was roughly 35 years in cases versus roughly 37 in controls, and baseline characteristics did not differ significantly. The parent cohort enrolled around 9,800 women aged 18 or older in Guanacaste, Costa Rica, during about 1992 to 1995 and followed them for over six years. Five blinded duplicates per group were added as quality controls, giving around 60 samples: 50 or so participants and approximately ten replicates.

V is pared back by 8 bases and J by 0 bases, with 18 bases lying between the germline termini. The CDR3, cysteine through phenylalanine, is 16 amino acids long. Only the CDR3 bases that were read are kept: 39 of them, in frame from base 1. CDR1 and CDR2 (SGHTA, FQGTGA) derive from the germline V gene. With respect to this clone: Its antigen remains unidentified. Read data end 3 residues before the CDR3 end; the end is taken from the germline J gene.

TCR beta CDR3 regions were amplified by multiplex PCR from an average of about 1,300 ng genomic DNA per sample using the immunoSEQ assay. To correct primer bias, the assay used a complete synthetic TCR repertoire to set an amplification baseline. The amplicons were sequenced using the Illumina platform. In the original analysis: Sequences were error-corrected by clustering with frequency ratios and a modified nearest-neighbor algorithm, then analyzed in the immunoSEQ Analyzer with IMGT gene definitions. At each rarefaction depth, TCR richness and evenness were averaged across 20 rarefaction repeats, and samples with fewer sequences than that depth were excluded. Wilcoxon rank sum tests with FDR correction were used to compare relative abundances of V, D and J genes between the groups. For the blinded duplicates, the intraclass correlation was nearly 96% for TCR richness and averaged about 75% across more than 60 gene segments. Here the immuneACCESS table is served through TCRdb, limited to in-frame sequences with V and J called. Missing clones are a known gap in these copies; in checked studies unresolved V genes cover under half, and the rest lacks a known reason. Clone size and the V and J calls come from that table; the DNA yielded D and trimming. This sample's listing comprises tens of thousands of clones. About 0.97% of the sample lies in the top ten.

Every participant had a single incident cervical HPV16 infection, and prevalent HPV16 infections were excluded. Cervical HPV DNA was detected with MY09/MY11 PCR, and genotyping was done with dot-blot hybridization. Roughly 15 mL of heparinized blood was centrifuged, after which the buffy coat was aliquoted, frozen at -30 degrees C, and then stored at -80 degrees C. Genomic DNA was extracted from buffy coat specimens using QIAGEN kits. Overall study outcomes, separate from this receptor: Because of the cross-sectional design, the study could not determine whether the associations came before infection or resulted from infection, and neither effector/memory subsets nor HPV-specific T cells were isolated. T-cell numbers per sample were unknown, so richness differences could reflect varying T-cell content rather than repertoire biology. Random forest classifiers combining richness and V gene abundances distinguished cases from controls with an estimated AUC of 0.7 to 0.85. Cases had lower TRBV6-7 relative abundance than controls (roughly 0.12% versus 0.17%; Bonferroni P = 0.0008). Significantly higher TCR repertoire richness was observed in CIN3+ cases than in controls across sequencing depths, whereas no difference in evenness was found.

This receptor was taken from a woman between 18 and 70 years old with a cervical HPV16 infection that either progressed to CIN3+ or cleared (not recorded which). The sequenced material came from blood buffy coat. Rearrangement joined TRBV7-3 to TRBJ2-3; TRBD1 is perhaps the D gene, given 5 matching bases. The sequenced CDR3 bases are TGTGCCAGCTCCAAGGAAGGGGCCACTAGCACAGATACG. It codes for CASSKEGATSTDT. The entire CDR3 protein is CASSKEGATSTDTQYF.